The rows below give T cell receptor beta chains drawn from one sample of a study of cytomegalovirus exposure and HLA in healthy donors. TCRdb keeps only in-frame clones here, not all; method: immunoSEQ multiplex PCR. The sample gives around 150,000 clones, approximately 86% of which show up once; around 2.4% is in the top ten. The specimen was PBMCs. Receptors originate from a woman younger than 35 in good health and CMV-seronegative. The CDR3 runs from the conserved cysteine through the conserved F or W. Fields, in order: V gene, clone size, D gene, J gene, CDR3 DNA, CDR3 protein. The D gene is left open where the match is weak. Some rows mark clone size as missing; the rest say once, few, many or name a class of expanded clone.

>TRBV11-3|-|-|TRBJ1-1
TGTGCCAGCAGCTTACCACCCTGGAGGGGAACTGAAGCTTTCTTT
CASSLPPWRGTEAFF
>TRBV9|-|-|TRBJ2-1
TGTGCCAGCAGCGCACGGAGGGGCGGGAACTCCTACAATGAGCAGTTCTTC
CASSARRGGNSYNEQFF
>TRBV5-1|-|-|TRBJ1-2
TGCGCCAGCAGCTTGGCTTCGTCGGGGTTGGGCTATGGCTACACCTTC
CASSLASSGLGYGYTF
>TRBV29-1|-|-|TRBJ2-5
TGCAGCGTCAGGAGGGTTCTCGAGACCCAGTACTTC
CSVRRVLETQYF
>TRBV7-2|-|-|TRBJ2-3
TGTGCCAGCAGCCCCCGCGGGACCACTAGCACAGATACGCAGTATTTT
CASSPRGTTSTDTQYF
>TRBV4-1|-|-|TRBJ1-1
TGCGCCAGCAGCCTTCTAGAGGGGAACACTGAAGCTTTCTTT
CASSLLEGNTEAFF
>TRBV7-9|-|-|TRBJ1-1
TGTGCCAGCAGCTTAGTGGGCAGCCGTAATGAAGCTTTCTTT
CASSLVGSRNEAFF
>TRBV19|few|-|TRBJ2-3
TGTGCCAGTAGCCGGACAGATACGCAGTATTTT
CASSRTDTQYF
>TRBV7-8|-|-|TRBJ1-1
TGTGCCAGCAGGGGCCTGATGAACACTGAAGCTTTCTTT
CASRGLMNTEAFF
>TRBV7-2|-|TRBD1|TRBJ2-3
TGTGCCAGCAGCTTCCCTGGGACAGGGTTCATGAATACGCAGTATTTT
CASSFPGTGFMNTQYF
>TRBV5-1|-|TRBD2|TRBJ2-3
TGCGCCAGCAGTTGGACTAGCGGGAGGGCCCGGGATACGCAGTATTTT
CASSWTSGRARDTQYF
>TRBV7-9|-|TRBD2|TRBJ2-1
TGTGCCAGCAGCCTCGGACTAGCGGGGGGTTACAATGAGCAGTTCTTC
CASSLGLAGGYNEQFF
>TRBV5-1|-|TRBD1|TRBJ1-1
TGCGCCAGCAGGTGGGGACAGGGGCTCTACGATGAAGCTTTCTTT
CASRWGQGLYDEAFF
>TRBV4-3|many|-|TRBJ2-7
TGCGCCAGCAGCCAAGAGACAGTCTCCTACGAGCAGTACTTC
CASSQETVSYEQYF
>TRBV27|once|TRBD1|TRBJ2-3
TGTGCCAGCAGTTCCCCGGGACAGGGGGCAGATACGCAGTATTTT
CASSSPGQGADTQYF